This note documents a single TCR beta chain sequence. Patients having uncontrolled infection, another autoimmune disease, pregnancy or lactation were not included. 10 ml of fresh peripheral blood supplied the PBMCs. There were TCR beta CDR3 regions amplified from RNA transcripts. HTBI primers were the set used in a first-round RT-PCR of the TCR CDR3. MiXCR, run by TCRdb on the multiplex PCR reads, gives a single entry per CDR3 protein. Counted here are some 490,000 distinct CDR3 sequences, about 16% occurring once; the ten biggest clones make up about 29%. This specimen belongs to a study of T cells in Graves' hyperthyroidism and ophthalmopathy. Germline loops: CDR1 SGHNT, CDR2 YENEEA. V was cut by 5 bases and J by 9 bases, with 11 bases left in between. This CDR3 spans 12 amino acids.

This sequence was found in a woman in her 30s with Graves' ophthalmopathy. The chain uses TRBV11-3 and TRBJ2-1; no reliable D call. Specimen: blood. CDR3 residues: CASSANLGEQFF. CDR3 sequence (DNA): TGTGCCAGCAGCGCGAACTTAGGTGAGCAGTTCTTC.